These 24 T cell receptor beta chains came from one sample sequenced in a study of blood T cell repertoires in COVID-19. Sequencing was performed with immunoSEQ multiplex PCR; in TCRdb, only in-frame clones are kept and a portion is missing. The sample includes 350,000 to 400,000 clones, around 87% of them seen just once. Material for sequencing was peripheral blood. Receptors originate from a man aged 18 to 29 with active or convalescent COVID-19.

This chain joins TRBV7-2 and TRBJ2-7; TRBD1 aligns across 9 bases. This CDR3 is 14 amino acids long. Trimming removed 5 bases from V and 6 bases from J; junction bases left unmatched: 8. Germline assignment: CDR1 SGHTA and CDR2 FQGNSA. The CDR3 sequence: CASSTGTGRGEQYF. The CDR3 DNA reads as TGTGCCAGCAGCACAGGGACAGGGCGAGGCGAGCAGTACTTC.

To note about this clone: Other nucleotide sequences in the sample specify the same CDR3. This chain uses TRBV19 with TRBJ1-6; 7 positions agree with TRBD1. V lost 6 bases to trimming and J lost 7 bases; unmatched junction nucleotides: 0. The CDR3 contains 12 residues. CDR1 and CDR2 (germline): LNHDA, SQIVND (reference sequence). The CDR3 loop reads CASRTGNSPLHF. Here the CDR3 DNA reads TGTGCCAGTAGGACAGGGAATTCACCCCTCCACTTT.

The gene calls are TRBV27 and TRBJ2-1, with 9 nucleotides matching TRBD1. The CDR3 sequence is 16 residues long. Germline V gene lookup returns CDR1 MNHEY and CDR2 SMNVEV (reference sequence). V was pared by 4 bases and J by 7 bases, with 11 bases of the junction left unmatched. CDR3 loop: CASSWRGTGRGNEQFF. The CDR3 region has the DNA TGTGCCAGCAGTTGGCGAGGGACAGGGCGAGGAAATGAGCAGTTCTTC.

The CDR3, as DNA: TGCGCCAGCAGCTCTAGCGGCCCCAATGAGCAGTTCTTC. Its translation: CASSSSGPNEQFF. The V call is TRBV5-1, the J call TRBJ2-1; TRBD2 matches 7 bases. The germline gives CDR1 SGHRS, CDR2 YFSETQ. Germline trimming cut 3 bases from V and 6 bases from J; bases unmatched to any gene: 3. This CDR3 has 13 amino acids.

The V call is TRBV5-1, the J call TRBJ1-3, with D hard to call. CDR1 and CDR2 (germline): SGHRS, YFSETQ. V lost 2 bases, J lost 0 bases, and 6 bases lay in between. The length of the CDR3 is 14 residues. The CDR3 is CASSFTSSGNTIYF. In DNA form, the CDR3 reads TGCGCCAGCAGCTTCACCAGCTCTGGAAACACCATATATTTT.

This clone was seen ten or more times. The chain uses TRBV6-1 and TRBJ2-7; TRBD2 matches at 10 bases. The germline V gene has CDR1 MNHNS and CDR2 SASEGT. The CDR3 is 15 residues long. Losses at the gene ends were 1 base for V and 5 bases for J; bases not matched to a gene: 5. Here the CDR3 reads CASSEEAGGPNEQYF. CDR3 DNA: TGTGCCAGCAGTGAAGAAGCGGGAGGGCCCAACGAGCAGTACTTC.

V and J are TRBV6-2 or TRBV6-3 and TRBJ2-3, with TRBD2 matching over 11 bases. This CDR3 spans 16 amino acids. CDR1 MNHEY and CDR2 SVGEGT come from the germline V gene. Losses at the gene ends were 5 bases for V and 7 bases for J; bases not matched to a gene: 11. The CDR3 DNA is TGTGCCAGCAGTACCGCGCTAGCGGGAGGTTCGAATACGCAGTATTTT. It codes for CASSTALAGGSNTQYF.

This sequence joins TRBV15 and TRBJ1-5, with unresolved D. The CDR3 extends over 14 amino acids. V lost 0 bases and J 5 bases, leaving 8 bases between the germline ends. CDR1 is LNHNV, CDR2 YYDKDF, per germline (reference sequence). CDR3 protein: CATSRDLADQPQHF. In nucleotides, the CDR3 is TGTGCCACCAGCAGAGATCTGGCGGATCAGCCCCAGCATTTT.

The rearrangement uses TRBV7-3 and TRBJ1-2; TRBD1 aligns across 10 bases. V was clipped by 5 bases and J by 6 bases; unmatched bases: 18. Germline V gives CDR1 SGHTA, CDR2 FQGTGA. The CDR3 has 18 residues. The CDR3 region is CASSPEWDRGILSHGYTF. The CDR3 region has the DNA TGTGCCAGCAGCCCAGAATGGGACAGGGGCATCCTATCCCATGGCTACACCTTC.

The chain links TRBV7-2 to TRBJ2-1; tentative D call: TRBD1 (6 bases). CDR1 and CDR2 (germline): SGHTA, FQGNSA. Trimming stripped 8 bases from V and 4 bases from J, with 18 bases between. The CDR3 loop spans 15 amino acids. The CDR3 reads CASAPPGVVYNEQFF. In DNA form, the CDR3 reads TGTGCCAGCGCCCCCCCAGGGGTTGTTTACAATGAGCAGTTCTTC. The full variable domain, rest sourced from reference TRBV7-2 and TRBJ2-1, is GAGVSQSPSNKVTEKGKDVELRCDPISGHTALYWYRQSLGQGLEFLIYFQGNSAPDKSGLPSDRFSAERTGGSVSTLTIQRTQQEDSAVYLCASAPPGVVYNEQFFGPGTRLTVL.

This chain uses TRBV7-8 with TRBJ1-5, with D possibly being TRBD1 (5 bases). The CDR3 extends over 15 amino acids. Germline V gives CDR1 SGHVS, CDR2 FQNEAQ. The V and J ends lost 3 bases and 3 bases respectively, with 12 bases between them. For the CDR3, the DNA is TGTGCCAGCAGCTTCGGGGGGGGTGTCAATCAGCCCCAGCATTTT. Translated, it gives CASSFGGGVNQPQHF.

The J gene is TRBJ2-3, the V gene TRBV4-1, with D maybe TRBD2 (5 bases). CDR3 length equals 16 residues. From germline, CDR1 is MGHRA and CDR2 YSYEKL. Trimming shortened V by 2 bases and J by 0 bases, and 12 bases separated the two germline ends. The CDR3 region is CASSQSLGRSTDTQYF. The CDR3 nucleotides are TGCGCCAGCAGCCAATCACTAGGACGGAGCACAGATACGCAGTATTTT.

The V and J genes are TRBV30 and TRBJ2-3, with 7 bases matching TRBD2. Germline lookup yields CDR1 GTSNPN and CDR2 SVGIG (reference sequence). This CDR3 has 15 amino acids. V trimming: 1 base; J trimming: 5 bases; junction bases outside the gene matches: 9. The CDR3 bases are TGTGCCTGGAGTGGTCTTGGCGGGAGAGGAGATACGCAGTATTTT. This codes for CAWSGLGGRGDTQYF.

V usage is TRBV10-3 and J usage is TRBJ2-7, with 7 bases aligning to TRBD1. The germline CDR1 and CDR2 sequences are ENHRY and SYGVKD. CDR3 length: 15 amino acids. J gave up 7 bases and V 0 bases, and 9 bases lay outside the gene matches. The CDR3 DNA reads TGTGCCATCAGTGAGTCAATACAGGGGACCGGTGAGCAGTACTTC. This codes for CAISESIQGTGEQYF.

This clone has a single count. The chain carries TRBV5-1 and TRBJ1-4; the D gene is possibly TRBD1 (5 bases). Germline-derived CDR1 and CDR2 are SGHRS and YFSETQ. The CDR3 covers 15 residues. V was cut by 1 base and J by 7 bases, with 14 bases left in between. Here the CDR3 reads CASSLSRGSGEKLFF. Here the CDR3 DNA reads TGCGCCAGCAGCTTGTCCCGGGGGTCAGGTGAAAAACTGTTTTTT.

The chain joins TRBV27 to TRBJ1-2, with TRBD1 matching 10 bases. The trim removed 2 bases at V and 1 base at J, leaving 7 bases unmatched. The germline gives CDR1 MNHEY, CDR2 SMNVEV (reference sequence). The CDR3 spans 17 residues. The CDR3: CASSLGTGAINNYGYTF. In DNA, the CDR3 is TGTGCCAGCAGTTTAGGGACAGGGGCGATAAATAACTATGGCTACACCTTC.

The chain employs TRBV7-9 and TRBJ1-1, with 7 nucleotides matching TRBD1. Unmatched junction bases numbered 2, after V lost 4 bases and J lost 0 bases. CDR1 is SEHNR, CDR2 FQNEAQ, per germline (reference sequence). The CDR3 is 14 residues long. The CDR3 loop is CASSWDSLNTEAFF. In nucleotides, the CDR3 is TGTGCCAGCAGCTGGGACAGCCTGAACACTGAAGCTTTCTTT.

This chain joins TRBV7-2 and TRBJ2-5; D ambiguous. The CDR3 is made up of 13 amino acids. In germline, CDR1 is SGHTA, CDR2 FQGNSA. V was clipped by 3 bases and J by 2 bases, with 7 bases between them. Here the CDR3 reads CASSFSQQETQYF. The CDR3 bases are TGTGCCAGCAGCTTCAGTCAACAAGAGACCCAGTACTTC.

As concerns this clone: This specimen includes other DNA sequences encoding the same CDR3. J is TRBJ2-5 and V is TRBV7-9, with D possibly matching TRBD2 (6 bases). The CDR3 runs to 14 residues. V lost 1 base and J lost 5, with 11 bases in between. Germline V lookup: CDR1 SEHNR, CDR2 FQNEAQ (reference sequence). The CDR3 region has the DNA TGTGCCAGCAGCTTAGGGGGAGGTTGGGAGACCCAGTACTTC. Amino acid sequence: CASSLGGGWETQYF.

The rearrangement uses TRBV11-3 and TRBJ2-5, with TRBD1 matching over 7 bases. Germline V gives CDR1 SGHNT, CDR2 YENEEA. The CDR3 loop spans 15 amino acids. Trimming took 1 base from V and 5 from J; bases not matched to a gene: 7. The CDR3 region has the DNA TGTGCCAGCAGCTTAGGTACAGGGGTTTGGGAGACCCAGTACTTC. This translates into CASSLGTGVWETQYF.

The chain recombines TRBV28 with TRBJ2-7; D gene unclear. CDR1 and CDR2 (germline): MDHEN, SYDVKM. The V and J ends lost 8 bases and 1 base respectively, with 21 bases between them. The CDR3 spans 16 residues. The CDR3 sequence: CASLTPSQEDSYEQYF. The CDR3 DNA is TGTGCCAGCCTTACGCCCAGTCAAGAGGATTCCTACGAGCAGTACTTC.

The rearrangement joins TRBV7-8 to TRBJ1-2; tentatively, D is TRBD1 (5 bases). From germline, CDR1 is SGHVS and CDR2 FQNEAQ. V gave up 5 bases and J gave up 1 base, with 11 bases separating them. The CDR3 is made up of 14 amino acids. In DNA, the CDR3 is TGTGCCAGCAGCACCGACAGTATTAACTATGGCTACACCTTC. Residues: CASSTDSINYGYTF.

V and J are TRBV18 and TRBJ1-4, with unresolved D. There are 17 residues in the CDR3. Trimming removed 2 bases from V and 6 bases from J, with 19 bases in between. Germline-derived CDR1 and CDR2 are KGHSH and LQKENI. CDR3 sequence: CASSPNPLQFLDEKLFF. As DNA, the CDR3 is TGTGCCAGCTCACCAAATCCCTTACAGTTTTTGGATGAAAAACTGTTTTTT. Complete variable domain (other parts from reference TRBV18 and TRBJ1-4): NAGVMQNPRHLVRRRGQEARLRCSPMKGHSHVYWYRQLPEEGLKFMVYLQKENIIDESGMPKERFSAEFPKEGPSILRIQQVVRGDSAAYFCASSPNPLQFLDEKLFFGSGTQLSVL.

This clone was counted once. The chain joins TRBV3-1 (or the pseudogene TRBV3-2) to TRBJ1-6, with no clear D. This CDR3 contains 14 residues. The V gene's germline CDR1 is LGHDT and CDR2 YNNKEL (reference sequence). Trimming removed 3 bases from V and 3 bases from J, with 6 bases in between. The CDR3 reads CASSHPRYNSPLHF. CDR3 nucleotide sequence: TGTGCCAGCAGCCACCCGCGCTATAATTCACCCCTCCACTTT.